This TCR beta chain was documented in a study of blood T cell repertoires in COVID-19. Study information: Collection of acute and convalescent COVID-19 samples took place in the United States, Italy and Spain. T cells, B-cell-depleted T cells, or PBMCs supplied cDNA or gDNA.

Germline CDR1 is SQVTM and CDR2 is ANQGSEA. Trimming took 4 bases from V and 5 from J, leaving 8 bases between them. The CDR3 is 11 residues long. As originally analysed: How many nucleated cells were present was estimated from reference gene primer amplification. TCRdb's copy holds only in-frame clones and misses some; the assay was immunoSEQ multiplex PCR. The V and J calls and the clone size are those of that table, but D and trimming were determined from the DNA. The sample includes 100,000 or so clones, 75% to 90% of them seen just once. Concerning this clone: The identical CDR3 is also encoded by other nucleotide sequences in the sample.

The sequence came from a woman older than 75 with acute or convalescent COVID-19. Sequenced input: peripheral blood. The chain carries TRBV29-1 and TRBJ1-2, with D possibly TRBD1 on 5 matching bases. CDR3 bases: TGCAGCGTTGGGCAGGGTTATGGCTACACCTTC. Translation: CSVGQGYGYTF.